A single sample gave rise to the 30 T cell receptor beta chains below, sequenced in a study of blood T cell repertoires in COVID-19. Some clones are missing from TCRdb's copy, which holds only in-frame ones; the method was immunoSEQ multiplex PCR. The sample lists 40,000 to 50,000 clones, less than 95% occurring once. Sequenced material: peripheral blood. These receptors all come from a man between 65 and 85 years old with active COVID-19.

In DNA, the CDR3 is TGTGCCACCAGTGATTCGAAAGGGGGCGCGTTCAACACTGAAGCTTTCTTT. This sequence encodes CATSDSKGGAFNTEAFF. This rearrangement joins TRBV24-1 to TRBJ1-1; the match to TRBD1 covers 7 bases. The CDR3 totals 17 residues. The J segment lost 2 bases and the V segment lost 2 bases, leaving 10 bases of the junction unmatched. Per the germline V gene, CDR1 is KGHDR and CDR2 is SFDVKD.

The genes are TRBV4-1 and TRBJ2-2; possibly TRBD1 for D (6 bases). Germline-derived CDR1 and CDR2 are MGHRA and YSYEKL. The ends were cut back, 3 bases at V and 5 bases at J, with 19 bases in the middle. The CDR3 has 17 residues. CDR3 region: CASSHLLLGARTGELFF. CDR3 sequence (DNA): TGCGCCAGCAGCCACCTCCTCTTGGGGGCTAGGACCGGGGAGCTGTTTTTT.

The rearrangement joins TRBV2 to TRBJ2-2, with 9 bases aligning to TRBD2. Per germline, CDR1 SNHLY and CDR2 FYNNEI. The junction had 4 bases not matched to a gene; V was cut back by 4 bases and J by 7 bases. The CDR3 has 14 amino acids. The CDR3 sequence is CASSGTSVGGELFF. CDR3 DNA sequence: TGTGCCAGCAGTGGGACTAGCGTAGGCGGGGAGCTGTTTTTT.

The CDR3 nucleotides are TGCGCCAGCAGCTTGGACGGGACAGCCCTTGAAGCTTTCTTT. This translates into CASSLDGTALEAFF. J is TRBJ1-1 and V is TRBV5-1; the match to TRBD1 covers 7 bases. Germline CDR1 and CDR2: SGHRS and YFSETQ. J was trimmed by 7 bases and V by 0 bases; bases with no gene match: 6. The CDR3 has 14 amino acids.

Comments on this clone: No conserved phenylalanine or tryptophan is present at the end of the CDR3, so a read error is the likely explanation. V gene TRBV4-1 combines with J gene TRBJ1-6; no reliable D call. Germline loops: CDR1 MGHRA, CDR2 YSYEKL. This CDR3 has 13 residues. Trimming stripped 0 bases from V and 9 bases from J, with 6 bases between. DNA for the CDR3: TGCGCCAGCAGCCAAGATCTCGGTTCACCCCTCCACCTT. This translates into CASSQDLGSPLHL.

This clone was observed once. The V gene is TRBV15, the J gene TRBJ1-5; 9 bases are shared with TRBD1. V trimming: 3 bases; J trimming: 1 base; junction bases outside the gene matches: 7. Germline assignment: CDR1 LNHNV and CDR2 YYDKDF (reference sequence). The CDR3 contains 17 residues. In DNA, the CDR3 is TGTGCCACCAGCAGGCTACTGACAGGGGGAAGCAATCAGCCCCAGCATTTT. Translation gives CATSRLLTGGSNQPQHF.

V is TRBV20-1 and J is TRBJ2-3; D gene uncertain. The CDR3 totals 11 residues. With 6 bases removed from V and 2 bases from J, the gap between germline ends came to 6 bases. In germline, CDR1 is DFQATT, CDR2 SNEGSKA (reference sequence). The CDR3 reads CSATFTDTQYF. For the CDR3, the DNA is TGCAGTGCCACTTTCACAGATACGCAGTATTTT.

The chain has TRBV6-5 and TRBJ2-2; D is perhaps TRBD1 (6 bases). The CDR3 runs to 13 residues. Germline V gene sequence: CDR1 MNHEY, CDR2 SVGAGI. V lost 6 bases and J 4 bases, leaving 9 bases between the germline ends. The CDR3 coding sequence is TGTGCCAGCAGCCAGGGGAGCACCGGGGAGCTGTTTTTT. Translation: CASSQGSTGELFF.

The CDR3 bases are TGTGCCAGCAGTGAGCGGCACACCACAGATACGCAGTATTTT. It encodes CASSERHTTDTQYF. The chain links TRBV6-4 to TRBJ2-3; D is ambiguous. The germline gives CDR1 MRHNA, CDR2 SNTAGT. The V gene lost 3 bases and the J gene lost 2 bases, with 9 bases spanning the gap. The CDR3 length is 14 residues.

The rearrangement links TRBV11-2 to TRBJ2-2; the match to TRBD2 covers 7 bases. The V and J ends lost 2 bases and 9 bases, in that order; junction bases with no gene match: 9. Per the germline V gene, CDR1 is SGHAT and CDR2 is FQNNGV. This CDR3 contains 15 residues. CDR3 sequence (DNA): TGTGCCAGCAGCTTATTTCTTGTGGGGGGGAGGGAGCTGTTTTTT. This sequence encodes CASSLFLVGGRELFF.

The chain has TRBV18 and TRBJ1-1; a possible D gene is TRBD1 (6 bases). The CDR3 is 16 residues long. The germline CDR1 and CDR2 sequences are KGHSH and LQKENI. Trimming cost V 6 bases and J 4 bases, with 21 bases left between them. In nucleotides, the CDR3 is TGTGCCAGCTCTATAAATAAGGCGAGGGGGGGCACTGAAGCTTTCTTT. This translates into CASSINKARGGTEAFF.

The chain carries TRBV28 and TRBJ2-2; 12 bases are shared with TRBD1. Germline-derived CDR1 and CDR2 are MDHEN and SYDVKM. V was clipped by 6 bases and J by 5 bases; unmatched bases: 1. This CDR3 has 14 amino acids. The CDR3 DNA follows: TGTGCCAGCAGGGGACAGGGGGCGACCGGGGAGCTGTTTTTT. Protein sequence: CASRGQGATGELFF.

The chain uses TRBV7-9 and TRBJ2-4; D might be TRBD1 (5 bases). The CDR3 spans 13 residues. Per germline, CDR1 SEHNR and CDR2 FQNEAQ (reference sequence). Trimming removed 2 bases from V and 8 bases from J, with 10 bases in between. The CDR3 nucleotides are TGTGCCAGCAGCTTACAGGGTTCGGACATTCAGTACTTC. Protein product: CASSLQGSDIQYF.

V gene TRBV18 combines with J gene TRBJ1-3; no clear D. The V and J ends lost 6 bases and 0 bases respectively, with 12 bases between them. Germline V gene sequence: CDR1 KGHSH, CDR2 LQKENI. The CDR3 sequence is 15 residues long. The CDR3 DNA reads TGTGCCAGCTCGTTAGATCTTCTCTCTGGAAACACCATATATTTT. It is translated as CASSLDLLSGNTIYF.

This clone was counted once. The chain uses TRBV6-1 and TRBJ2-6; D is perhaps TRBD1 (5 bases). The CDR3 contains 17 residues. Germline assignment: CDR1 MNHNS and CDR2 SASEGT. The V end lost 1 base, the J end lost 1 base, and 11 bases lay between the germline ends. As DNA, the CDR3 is TGTGCCAGCAGTGAAGTACAGGTACTATCTGGGGCCAACGTCCTGACTTTC. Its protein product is CASSEVQVLSGANVLTF.

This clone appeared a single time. The CDR3 nucleotides read TGTGCCAGTAGTCCAGGGTGGAGTGGAAACACCATATATTTT. This encodes CASSPGWSGNTIYF. The rearrangement joins TRBV19 to TRBJ1-3; possible D gene TRBD1, 5 bases. The CDR3 covers 14 residues. Looked up from germline, CDR1 is LNHDA and CDR2 is SQIVND (reference sequence). V lost 5 bases and J lost 3, with 11 bases in between.

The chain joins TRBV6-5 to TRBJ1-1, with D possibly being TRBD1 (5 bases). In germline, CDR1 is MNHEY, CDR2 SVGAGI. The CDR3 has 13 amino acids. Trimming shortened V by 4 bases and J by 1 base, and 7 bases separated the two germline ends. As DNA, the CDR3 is TGTGCCAGCAGTTTCACAGGGAACACTGAAGCTTTCTTT. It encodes CASSFTGNTEAFF.

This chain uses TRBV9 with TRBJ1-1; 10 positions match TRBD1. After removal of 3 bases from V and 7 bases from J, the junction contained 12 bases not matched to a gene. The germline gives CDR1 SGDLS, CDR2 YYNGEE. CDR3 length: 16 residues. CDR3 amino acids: CASSANHRTGGIEAFF. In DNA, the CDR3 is TGTGCCAGCAGCGCCAACCACCGGACAGGGGGAATTGAAGCTTTCTTT.

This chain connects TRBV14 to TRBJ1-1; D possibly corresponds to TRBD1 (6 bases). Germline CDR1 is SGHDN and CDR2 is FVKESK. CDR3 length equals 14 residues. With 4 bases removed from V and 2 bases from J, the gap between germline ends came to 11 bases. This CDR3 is CASSPRDINTEAFF. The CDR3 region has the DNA TGTGCCAGCAGCCCCCGGGACATCAACACTGAAGCTTTCTTT.

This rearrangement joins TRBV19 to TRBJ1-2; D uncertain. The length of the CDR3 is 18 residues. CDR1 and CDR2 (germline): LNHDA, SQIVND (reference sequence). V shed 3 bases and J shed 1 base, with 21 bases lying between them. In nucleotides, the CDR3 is TGTGCCAGTAGTATGGGGAGCAACCCCGGTCAAATTAACTATGGCTACACCTTC. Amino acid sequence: CASSMGSNPGQINYGYTF. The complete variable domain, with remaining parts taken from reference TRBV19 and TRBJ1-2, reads DGGITQSPKYLFRKEGQNVTLSCEQNLNHDAMYWYRQDPGQGLRLIYYSQIVNDFQKGDIAEGYSVSREKKESFPLTVTSAQKNPTAFYLCASSMGSNPGQINYGYTFGSGTRLTVV.

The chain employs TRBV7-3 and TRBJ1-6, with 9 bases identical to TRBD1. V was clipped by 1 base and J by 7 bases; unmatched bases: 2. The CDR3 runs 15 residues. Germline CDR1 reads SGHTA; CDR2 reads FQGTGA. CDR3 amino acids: CASSLMGQGNSPLHF. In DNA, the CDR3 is TGTGCCAGCAGCTTAATGGGACAGGGCAATTCACCCCTCCACTTT.

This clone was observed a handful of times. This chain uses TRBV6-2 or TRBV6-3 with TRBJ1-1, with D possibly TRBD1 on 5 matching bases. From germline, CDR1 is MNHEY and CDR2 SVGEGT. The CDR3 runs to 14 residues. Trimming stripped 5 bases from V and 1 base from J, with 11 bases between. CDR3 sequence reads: CASSQDRENTEAFF. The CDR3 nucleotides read TGTGCCAGCAGTCAAGACAGAGAGAACACTGAAGCTTTCTTT.

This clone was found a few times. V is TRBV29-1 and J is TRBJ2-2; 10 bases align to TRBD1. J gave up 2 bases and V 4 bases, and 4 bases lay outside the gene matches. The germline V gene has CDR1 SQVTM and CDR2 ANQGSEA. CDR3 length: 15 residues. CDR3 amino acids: CSVVGQGVNTGELFF. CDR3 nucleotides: TGCAGCGTTGTTGGACAGGGGGTAAACACCGGGGAGCTGTTTTTT.

Written as DNA, the CDR3 is TGTGCCAGCAGCGAAAGACAGGATTCGGTAGACACCATATATTTT. Residues: CASSERQDSVDTIYF. V and J are TRBV14 and TRBJ1-3, with a weak D call TRBD1 (6 bases). Trimming pared 5 bases from V and 8 bases from J, leaving 19 bases between. Germline loops: CDR1 SGHDN, CDR2 FVKESK. CDR3 length equals 15 residues.

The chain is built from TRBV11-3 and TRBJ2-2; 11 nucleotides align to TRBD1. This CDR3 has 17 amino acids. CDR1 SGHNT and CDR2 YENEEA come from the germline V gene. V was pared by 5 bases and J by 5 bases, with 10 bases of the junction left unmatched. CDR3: CASSQGQGASQTGELFF. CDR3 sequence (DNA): TGTGCCAGCAGCCAAGGACAGGGGGCTTCTCAAACCGGGGAGCTGTTTTTT.

CDR3 DNA sequence: TGTGCCAGCAGGCCGGGACAGGGACCAGATACGCAGTATTTT. Its protein is CASRPGQGPDTQYF. The chain combines TRBV6-5 with TRBJ2-3, with TRBD1 identical over 9 bases. The CDR3 covers 14 residues. V was clipped by 6 bases and J by 4 bases; unmatched bases: 5. The germline V gene encodes CDR1 MNHEY and CDR2 SVGAGI.

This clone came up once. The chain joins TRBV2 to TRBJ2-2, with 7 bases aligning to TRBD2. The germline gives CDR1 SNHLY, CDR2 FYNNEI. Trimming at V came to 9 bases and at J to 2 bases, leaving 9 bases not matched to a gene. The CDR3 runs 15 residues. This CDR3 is CASSLAGANTGELFF. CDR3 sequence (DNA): TGTGCCAGTTCCTTGGCGGGAGCTAACACCGGGGAGCTGTTTTTT.

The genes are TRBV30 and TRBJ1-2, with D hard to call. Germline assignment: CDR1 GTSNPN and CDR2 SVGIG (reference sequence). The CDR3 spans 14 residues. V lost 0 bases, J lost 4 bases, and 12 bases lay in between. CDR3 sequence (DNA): TGTGCCTGGAGTGTGAACTCACAGAGCTATGGCTACACCTTC. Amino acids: CAWSVNSQSYGYTF. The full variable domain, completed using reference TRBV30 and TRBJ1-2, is SQTIHQWPATLVQPVGSPLSLECTVEGTSNPNLYWYRQAAGRGLQLLFYSVGIGQISSEVPQNLSASRPQDRQFILSSKKLLLSDSGFYLCAWSVNSQSYGYTFGSGTRLTVV.

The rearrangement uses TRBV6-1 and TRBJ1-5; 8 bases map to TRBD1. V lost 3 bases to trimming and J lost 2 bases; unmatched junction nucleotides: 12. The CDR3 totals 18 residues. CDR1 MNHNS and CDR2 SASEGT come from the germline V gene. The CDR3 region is CASSDAGQGAVGNQPQHF. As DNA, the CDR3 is TGTGCCAGCAGTGATGCCGGTCAGGGGGCAGTAGGCAATCAGCCCCAGCATTTT.

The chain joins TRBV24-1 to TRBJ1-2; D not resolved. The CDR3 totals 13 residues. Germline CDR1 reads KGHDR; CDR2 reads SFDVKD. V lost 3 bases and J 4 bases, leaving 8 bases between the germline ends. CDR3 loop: CATSDAVGYGYTF. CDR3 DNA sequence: TGTGCCACCAGTGATGCGGTGGGCTATGGCTACACCTTC.